This T cell receptor beta chain is from a study of Ad26.COV2.S vaccination and SARS-CoV-2 variants. The ends were cut back, 7 bases at V and 8 bases at J, with 18 bases in the middle. Germline V gives CDR1 SEHNR, CDR2 FQNEAQ (reference sequence). CDR3 size: 14 residues. Method: immunoSEQ multiplex PCR; TCRdb's copy keeps in-frame clones and lacks some. The sample holds almost 400,000 clones, around 91% seen once. Treatment reported: around 19 received Ad26.COV2.S at low or high dose, single or two shots; five or six received placebo; per-sample allocation not given. Each sample was drawn 63 days after the first injection (of vaccine or placebo).

This receptor was identified in a person aged 18 to 65 who received the Ad26.COV2.S COVID-19 vaccine or a placebo. The starting material was peripheral blood, obtained in a trial of Ad26.COV2.S vaccine versus placebo. The chain has TRBV7-9 and TRBJ2-1; possibly TRBD2 for D (5 bases). This CDR3 reads CASTEDLIVHEQFF. CDR3 nucleotide sequence: TGTGCCAGCACGGAGGACTTGATCGTACATGAGCAGTTCTTC.